The clone carrying this T cell receptor beta chain was observed a few times. The antigen remains unidentified. Germline V gene lookup returns CDR1 SGDLS and CDR2 YYNGEE. The CDR3 is 13 amino acids. The V gene lost 4 bases and the J gene lost 1 base, with 8 bases spanning the gap. The record originates from a study of identical twins. Overall study findings and caveats: Analyses of zero insertions could be partly confounded by invariant MAIT and iNKT cells. Insertion counts were lower in abundant cord blood beta clonotypes, a trend that memory repertoires did not show.

A universal primer site was incorporated via template switching, and the cDNA contained unique molecular identifiers. TCRdb re-called the 5' RACE reads through MiXCR, storing one row per CDR3 protein. The top ten hold approximately 0.25% of the sample, which has around 1.7 million distinct CDR3 sequences, 32% seen once. The sequenced material came from cord blood. The TCR comes from a newborn girl in good health. The chain employs TRBV9 and TRBJ2-5; D not certain. CDR3 DNA: TGTGCCAGCAGCCCCCGCTTCCAAGAGACCCAGTACTTC. Translation: CASSPRFQETQYF.